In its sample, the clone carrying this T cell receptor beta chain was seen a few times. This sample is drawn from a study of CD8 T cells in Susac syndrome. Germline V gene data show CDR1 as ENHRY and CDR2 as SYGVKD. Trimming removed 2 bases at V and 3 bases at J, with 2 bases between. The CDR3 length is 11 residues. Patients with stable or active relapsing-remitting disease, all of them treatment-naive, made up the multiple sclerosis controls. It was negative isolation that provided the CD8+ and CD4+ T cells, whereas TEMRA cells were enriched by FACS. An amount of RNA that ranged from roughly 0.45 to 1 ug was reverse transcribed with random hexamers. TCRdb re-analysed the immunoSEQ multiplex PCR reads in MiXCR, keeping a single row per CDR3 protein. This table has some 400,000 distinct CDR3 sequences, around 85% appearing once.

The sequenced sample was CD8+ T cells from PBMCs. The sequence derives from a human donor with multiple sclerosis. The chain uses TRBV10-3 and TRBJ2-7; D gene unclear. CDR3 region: CAISEDYEQYF. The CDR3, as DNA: TGTGCCATCAGTGAGGACTACGAGCAGTACTTC.